Listed here is a single TCR beta chain. V lost 2 bases, J lost 8 bases, and 16 bases lay in between. Germline V gene data show CDR1 as KGHSH and CDR2 as LQKENI. The length of the CDR3 is 15 residues. This entry is derived from a study of blood T cell repertoires in COVID-19. About the study: Acute and convalescent COVID-19 samples came from the United States, Italy and Spain.

As originally analysed: Reference gene primer amplification gave estimated nucleated cell counts. The table came from immunoSEQ multiplex PCR; TCRdb's copy has only in-frame clones and leaves some out. V and J calls and clone size are those listed in that table; D and trimming were worked out from the DNA. The data hold about 100,000 clones, with less than 90% observed a single time. The sequence was obtained from a man aged 25-45 years in a cohort sampled during active COVID-19. The source material was peripheral blood. The genes are TRBV18 and TRBJ2-1, with a possible D match to TRBD1 (6 bases). CDR3 in DNA: TGTGCCAGCTCACCAACCTGGGCAGGGGTCCATGAGCAGTTCTTC. This codes for CASSPTWAGVHEQFF.